This T cell receptor (beta chain) was captured in a study of cytomegalovirus exposure and HLA in healthy donors. Study in general: Assignment to the Caucasian-associated ancestry cluster applied to around 80% of the roughly 420 genotyped donors.

The CDR3 loop spans 15 amino acids. Germline CDR1 is SGHNT and CDR2 is YENEEA. V gave up 4 bases and J gave up 0 bases; unmatched junction bases: 4. General observations from the study: A previous analysis found most TCR beta V segments productive roughly 87% or roughly 30% of the time.

The PCR had 60 Vbeta and 13 Jbeta primers. Method: immunoSEQ multiplex PCR; TCRdb's copy keeps in-frame clones and lacks some. Its clone listing holds roughly 39,000 clones. On this clone: Antigen unknown.

Specimen: PBMCs. This sequence originates from a woman aged 25 to 45 in good health and CMV-seropositive. The rearrangement uses TRBV11-3 and TRBJ2-7; 9 bases agree with TRBD1. The CDR3, as DNA: TGTGCCAGCAGCTCAGGACAGGGGTACTCCTACGAGCAGTACTTC. Its translation: CASSSGQGYSYEQYF.